The next 22 T cell receptor beta chains were all read from a single sample in a study of somatic mutations in cytotoxic T cells in rheumatoid arthritis. Clones were sequenced by immunoSEQ multiplex PCR, and TCRdb holds only the in-frame ones, with some missing. The data hold some 16,000 clones, with approximately 78% observed a single time. Specimen: CD8+ T cells sorted from blood. The source is a woman aged 50 to 60 with rheumatoid arthritis.

This chain links TRBV2 with TRBJ1-2; a possible D gene is TRBD1 (6 bases). Between the trimmed V and J ends, which lost 3 bases and 8 bases, there was a span of 19 bases. Germline CDR1 and CDR2: SNHLY and FYNNEI. The CDR3 consists of 15 residues. The DNA for the CDR3 is TGTGCCAGCAGTGAGACCACAGGGTCGGTCTACGGCTACACCTTC. This sequence encodes CASSETTGSVYGYTF. The full variable domain, with the rest looked up from reference TRBV2 and TRBJ1-2, is EPEVTQTPSHQVTQMGQEVILRCVPISNHLYFYWYRQILGQKVEFLVSFYNNEISEKSEIFDDQFSVERPDGSNFTLKIRSTKLEDSAMYFCASSETTGSVYGYTFGSGTRLTVV.

This clone was seen just once. The chain employs TRBV27 and TRBJ1-2; maybe TRBD1 (5 bases). Between the trimmed V and J ends, which lost 8 bases and 8 bases, there was a span of 21 bases. The CDR3 consists of 14 residues. The V gene's germline CDR1 is MNHEY and CDR2 SMNVEV (reference sequence). Written as DNA, the CDR3 is TGTGCCAGCTTCTCCTACTCGGGACTCCAGGGCTACACCTTC. It yields the protein CASFSYSGLQGYTF.

The rearrangement uses TRBV4-1 and TRBJ2-1, with D possibly called TRBD1 or TRBD2 (5 bases each). With 5 bases removed from V and 4 bases from J, the gap between germline ends came to 12 bases. Germline CDR1 is MGHRA and CDR2 is YSYEKL. The CDR3 contains 14 residues. DNA of the CDR3: TGCGCCAGCAGCTCCGGGACGCCGTACAATGAGCAGTTCTTC. Residues: CASSSGTPYNEQFF.

V gene TRBV4-3 combines with J gene TRBJ2-7; D not certain. Germline V lookup: CDR1 LGHNA, CDR2 YSLEER. The CDR3 runs 16 residues. V gave up 0 bases and J gave up 0 bases, with 12 bases separating them. The CDR3 region is CASSQEARSSSYEQYF. The CDR3 DNA reads TGCGCCAGCAGCCAAGAAGCCAGATCCAGCTCCTACGAGCAGTACTTC.

The genes are TRBV6-6 and TRBJ2-1, with D perhaps TRBD2 (7 bases). There are 13 residues in the CDR3. Germline lookup yields CDR1 MNHNY and CDR2 SVGAGI (reference sequence). Trimming shortened V by 8 bases and J by 9 bases, and 17 bases separated the two germline ends. CDR3 DNA: TGTGCCAGCGGAGATGGGGGGGGCGGTGAGCAGTTCTTC. This gives the protein CASGDGGGGEQFF.

V is TRBV9 and J is TRBJ2-5; 10 bases match TRBD2. The CDR3 extends over 15 amino acids. Germline assignment: CDR1 SGDLS and CDR2 YYNGEE. The trim removed 2 bases at V and 0 bases at J, leaving 1 base unmatched. The CDR3 DNA reads TGTGCCAGCAGCGTGACTAGCGGGTACCAAGAGACCCAGTACTTC. It yields the protein CASSVTSGYQETQYF.

The gene calls are TRBV5-4 and TRBJ2-3; D unclear. The CDR3 covers 12 residues. In germline, CDR1 is SGHNT, CDR2 YYREEE (reference sequence). V lost 0 bases and J lost 4, with 3 bases in between. The CDR3 reads CASSLEADTQYF. The CDR3 region has the DNA TGTGCCAGCAGCTTGGAAGCAGATACGCAGTATTTT.

The rearrangement joins TRBV4-2 to TRBJ2-7, with 9 positions matching TRBD2. The CDR3 sequence is 17 residues long. The germline V gene encodes CDR1 LGHNA and CDR2 YNFKEQ. The V gene end was trimmed by 0 bases and the J gene end by 3 bases; junction bases not matched to a gene: 9. CDR3 sequence (DNA): TGTGCCAGCAGCCAAGATGGGAGGACTAGCGAAAGCTACGAGCAGTACTTC. This codes for CASSQDGRTSESYEQYF.

This clone has a handful of counts. The gene calls are TRBV7-6 and TRBJ2-7; D is unresolved. Trimming stripped 3 bases from V and 0 bases from J, with 6 bases between. CDR3 length equals 13 residues. Germline-derived CDR1 and CDR2 are SGHVS and FNYEAQ. CDR3 sequence: CASSFNPSYEQYF. The CDR3 DNA is TGTGCCAGCAGCTTTAACCCCTCCTACGAGCAGTACTTC.

This clone was seen a few times. V usage is TRBV14 and J usage is TRBJ2-2; TRBD2 matches at 13 bases. The CDR3 runs 18 residues. The V segment lost 3 bases and the J segment 4 bases; nucleotides outside the gene matches: 8. The germline V gene encodes CDR1 SGHDN and CDR2 FVKESK. DNA for the CDR3: TGTGCCAGCAGCCAGGTGGGACTAGCGGGATGGGTCACCGGGGAGCTGTTTTTT. It translates to CASSQVGLAGWVTGELFF.

The J gene is TRBJ2-7, the V gene TRBV4-3; no firm D call. CDR1 and CDR2 (germline): LGHNA, YSLEER. CDR3 length: 13 residues. V lost 0 bases, J lost 4 bases, and 7 bases lay in between. The CDR3, as DNA: TGCGCCAGCAGCCAAGATTGGGGTTACGAGCAGTACTTC. Protein sequence: CASSQDWGYEQYF.

The table lists this clone with a few counts. The chain recombines TRBV5-6 with TRBJ1-3, with 7 bases lining up with TRBD1. J gave up 5 bases and V 4 bases, and 3 bases lay outside the gene matches. Germline V gene lookup returns CDR1 SGHDT and CDR2 YYEEEE. CDR3 length equals 13 residues. The CDR3 sequence is CASSRRGRNTIYF. The CDR3 DNA reads as TGTGCCAGCAGCCGGAGGGGGCGAAACACCATATATTTT.

The chain couples TRBV10-3 to TRBJ2-7, with 8 bases aligning to TRBD1. Germline lookup yields CDR1 ENHRY and CDR2 SYGVKD. V lost 2 bases and J lost 3; bases outside the gene matches: 3. CDR3 length: 14 amino acids. The DNA of the CDR3 is TGTGCCATCAGTGAGCCGGACAGGGTCTACGAGCAGTACTTC. Translation gives CAISEPDRVYEQYF.

The rearrangement uses TRBV9 and TRBJ2-7; 10 bases are shared with TRBD2. The CDR3 runs 14 residues. The ends lost 3 bases at V and 3 bases at J; junction bases unmatched: 3. Germline CDR1 SGDLS, CDR2 YYNGEE. The CDR3 is CASSDGLADYEQYF. The CDR3 coding sequence is TGTGCCAGCAGCGACGGACTAGCGGACTACGAGCAGTACTTC.

This chain joins TRBV5-6 and TRBJ2-3; D might be TRBD1 or TRBD2, each matching 5 bases. This CDR3 is built from 15 residues. Germline V lookup: CDR1 SGHDT, CDR2 YYEEEE. Trimming stripped 0 bases from V and 4 bases from J, with 12 bases between. CDR3 residues: CASSLDGAGADTQYF. The CDR3 region has the DNA TGTGCCAGCAGCTTGGATGGGGCGGGCGCAGATACGCAGTATTTT.

CDR3 in amino acids: CASSRDRGHEQYF. CDR3 in DNA: TGTGCCAGCAGTCGGGACAGGGGCCACGAGCAGTACTTC. The chain combines TRBV6-4 with TRBJ2-7, with 10 bases lining up with TRBD1. Looked up from germline, CDR1 is MRHNA and CDR2 is SNTAGT. J was trimmed by 5 bases and V by 5 bases; bases with no gene match: 3. This CDR3 region has 13 residues.

V usage is TRBV15 and J usage is TRBJ2-2; D is perhaps TRBD1 (6 bases). The CDR3 is 15 residues long. Germline V lookup: CDR1 LNHNV, CDR2 YYDKDF (reference sequence). V lost 3 bases, J lost 0 bases, and 8 bases lay in between. CDR3 sequence (DNA): TGTGCCACCAGCAGTGACAGGACGAACACCGGGGAGCTGTTTTTT. It encodes CATSSDRTNTGELFF.

The chain combines TRBV13 with TRBJ1-2; D possibly corresponds to TRBD1 (6 bases). CDR3 length: 17 amino acids. Germline assignment: CDR1 PRHDT and CDR2 FYEKMQ (reference sequence). V lost 0 bases and J 7 bases, leaving 21 bases between the germline ends. CDR3 in DNA: TGTGCCAGCAGCTTAGGGCTCCAGCGATATCAGGGGTCTGGCTACACCTTC. Translated: CASSLGLQRYQGSGYTF.

The chain combines TRBV9 with TRBJ2-7, with unresolved D. The CDR3 is made up of 13 amino acids. CDR1 is SGDLS and CDR2 is YYNGEE in the germline V gene. V dropped 0 bases and J dropped 0 bases, with 4 bases sitting between them. In DNA, the CDR3 is TGTGCCAGCAGCGTAGACGGCTCCTACGAGCAGTACTTC. This encodes CASSVDGSYEQYF.

The gene calls are TRBV7-9 and TRBJ1-5, with D possibly being TRBD1 (5 bases). CDR3 length: 14 amino acids. CDR1 and CDR2 from the germline V gene are SEHNR and FQNEAQ (reference sequence). V shed 5 bases and J shed 7 bases, with 15 bases lying between them. CDR3 region: CASSAGGIGQPQHF. The CDR3 nucleotides read TGTGCCAGCAGCGCCGGGGGGATCGGCCAGCCCCAGCATTTT.

The V call is TRBV19, the J call TRBJ2-3; D is unresolved. Between the trimmed V and J ends, which lost 6 bases and 3 bases, there was a span of 7 bases. In germline, CDR1 is LNHDA, CDR2 SQIVND (reference sequence). The CDR3 length is 12 residues. The CDR3 DNA sequence: TGTGCCAGTAGGGGATCAACAGATACGCAGTATTTT. Amino acid sequence: CASRGSTDTQYF.

V and J are TRBV6-6 and TRBJ2-3; D call uncertain. The CDR3 consists of 16 residues. Trimming left V 2 bases short and J 2 bases short, with 14 bases between. Germline V gene sequence: CDR1 MNHNY, CDR2 SVGAGI (reference sequence). In DNA form, the CDR3 reads TGTGCCAGCAGTTACAGGACGCAAGATAACACAGATACGCAGTATTTT. Its translation: CASSYRTQDNTDTQYF.